This T cell receptor beta chain was identified during a study of T cell responses to AZD1222 COVID-19 vaccine. Generated by immunoSEQ multiplex PCR, the TCRdb table keeps only in-frame clones and is missing some. The sample yields some 140,000 clones, 80% to 95% seen once. Points on this clone: Its antigen remains unidentified.

Deletions cut 3 bases from V and 3 bases from J, with 12 bases between. Looked up from germline, CDR1 is GTSNPN and CDR2 is SVGIG (reference sequence). The CDR3 consists of 13 residues. Broader study findings: The repertoires were collected only after the peak T cell response. Nearly half of spike-specific TCRs reportedly go after variant regions that carry no mutations. Vaccine-associated CD4 TCRs ranged over spike, dominating at 160-218 and 743-854. A rise in Spike-specific TCR breadth and depth followed two AZD1222 doses.

Sequenced here: peripheral blood, sampled on day 0 of AZD1222 vaccination. V is TRBV30 and J is TRBJ2-7; D might be TRBD2 (6 bases). The clonotype comes from an adult in good health. The CDR3 here is CAWSLGLIYEQYF. CDR3 bases: TGTGCCTGGAGCCTTGGACTAATCTACGAGCAGTACTTC.